The clone carrying this T cell receptor (beta chain) showed up just a few times. The CDR3 extends over 15 amino acids. Looked up from germline, CDR1 is SGHRS and CDR2 is YFSETQ. The V end was cut by 5 bases, the J end by 0 bases, with 12 bases between. TCRdb re-derived calls from the RT-PCR reads in MiXCR, one entry per CDR3 protein. The repertoire has about 680,000 distinct CDR3 sequences, approximately 14% of them found once; the top ten carry roughly 3.6%. Sequenced input: memory CD4+ T cells from blood. This clonotype was obtained from a female donor in good health, serving as a healthy control. V usage is TRBV5-1 and J usage is TRBJ1-5; D not resolved. CDR3 coding DNA: TGCGCCAGCAGATCCGGGGTTTATAGCAATCAGCCCCAGCATTTT. Its translation: CASRSGVYSNQPQHF.